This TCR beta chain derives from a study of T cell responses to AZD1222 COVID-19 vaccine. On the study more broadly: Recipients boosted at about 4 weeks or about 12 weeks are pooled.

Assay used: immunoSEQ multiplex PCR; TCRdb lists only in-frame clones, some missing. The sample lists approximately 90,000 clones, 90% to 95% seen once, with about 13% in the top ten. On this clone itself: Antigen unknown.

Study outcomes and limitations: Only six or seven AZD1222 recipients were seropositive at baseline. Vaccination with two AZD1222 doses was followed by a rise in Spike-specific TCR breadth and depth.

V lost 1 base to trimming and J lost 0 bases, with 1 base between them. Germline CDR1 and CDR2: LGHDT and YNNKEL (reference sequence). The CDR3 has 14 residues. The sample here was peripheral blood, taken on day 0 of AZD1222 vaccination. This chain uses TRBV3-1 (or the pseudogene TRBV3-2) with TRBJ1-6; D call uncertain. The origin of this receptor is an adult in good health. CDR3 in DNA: TGTGCCAGCAGCCAAGGCTCCTATAATTCACCCCTCCACTTT. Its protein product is CASSQGSYNSPLHF.